This paragraph reports one T cell receptor (beta chain). As yet, its antigen is unknown. This CDR3 is 18 amino acids long. Germline V lookup: CDR1 ENHRY, CDR2 SYGVKD. Each CDR3 protein gets one entry in TCRdb, which reprocessed the 5' RACE reads and gives no DNA. This table lists around 380,000 distinct CDR3 sequences. The data derive from a study of monozygotic twins with inflammatory bowel disease. Whole-study results and caveats: For IBD patients, clonotypes shared with others were fewer than for healthy twins, especially with disease activity.

The rearrangement joins TRBV10-3 to TRBJ2-3; as DNA is missing, the TRBD2 call by TCRdb cannot be tested. The sequenced material came from blood. The receptor's source is a human donor with ulcerative colitis or Crohn's disease, or a healthy co-twin of an affected twin (not recorded which). CDR3 residues: CAISETSGKFPSTDTQYF.